One sample yielded the 29 T cell receptor beta chains listed below, sequenced in a study of early T cells in non-severe SARS-CoV-2 infection. TCRdb independently ran MiXCR on the 5' RACE reads; one entry per CDR3 protein. The profile shows more than 50,000 distinct CDR3 sequences, more than 13% of them singletons. The source was whole blood, collected at baseline. The receptors stem from an adult who was a healthcare worker with PCR-confirmed SARS-CoV-2 infection or an uninfected control (not recorded which).

The chain recombines TRBV20-1 with TRBJ2-5; 9 nucleotides agree with TRBD2. The J segment lost 1 base and the V segment lost 3 bases, leaving 3 bases of the junction unmatched. Germline-derived CDR1 and CDR2 are DFQATT and SNEGSKA (reference sequence). The CDR3 has 14 amino acids. The DNA of the CDR3 is TGCAGTGCTAGCCTAGCGGGGTCCCAAGAGACCCAGTACTTC. Translating gives CSASLAGSQETQYF.

V is TRBV10-3 and J is TRBJ1-4; D is possibly TRBD1 (6 bases). The germline V gene has CDR1 ENHRY and CDR2 SYGVKD. This CDR3 spans 13 amino acids. V was trimmed by 3 bases and J by 11 bases, leaving 13 bases between them. The CDR3 DNA follows: TGTGCCATCAGTGACCCACAGGGTACGAAACTGTTTTTT. Its protein product is CAISDPQGTKLFF.

This clonotype was counted at least ten times. This chain joins TRBV5-1 and TRBJ2-1; 9 positions agree with TRBD2. The CDR3 contains 16 residues. After removal of 7 bases from V and 7 bases from J, the junction contained 15 bases not matched to a gene. Per germline, CDR1 SGHRS and CDR2 YFSETQ. As DNA, the CDR3 is TGCGCCAGCCGTAGTCGCGGGACTAGCCAAAAGAATGAGCAGTTCTTC. Its protein product is CASRSRGTSQKNEQFF.

This clonotype has only a few counts. V and J are TRBV19 and TRBJ2-4; 7 nucleotides align to TRBD2. Germline CDR1 LNHDA, CDR2 SQIVND (reference sequence). Germline trimming cut 9 bases from V and 0 bases from J; bases unmatched to any gene: 11. This CDR3 is built from 16 residues. CDR3 bases: TGTGCCAGCGGTTTCTATAGCGGGCCAGCCAAAAACATTCAGTACTTC. Its protein product is CASGFYSGPAKNIQYF.

In its sample, this clonotype was seen many times. The genes are TRBV19 and TRBJ2-1, with D unresolved. Trimming cost V 8 bases and J 0 bases, with 5 bases left between them. CDR3 length: 12 amino acids. CDR1 and CDR2 from the germline V gene are LNHDA and SQIVND (reference sequence). For the CDR3, the DNA is TGTGCCAGTTTCTCCTCCTACAATGAGCAGTTCTTC. This gives the protein CASFSSYNEQFF.

The J gene is TRBJ1-1, the V gene TRBV12-5; D remains unclear. V lost 0 bases, J lost 10 bases, and 18 bases lay in between. The CDR3 length is 15 residues. Germline assignment: CDR1 LGHNT and CDR2 FRNRAP. The CDR3, as DNA: TGTGCTAGTGGTTTGGTCCGGACCGACCCCCGGGGAGCTTTCTTT. This encodes CASGLVRTDPRGAFF. Using reference TRBV12-5 and TRBJ1-1 for the parts outside the CDR3, the full variable domain is DARVTQTPRHKVTEMGQEVTMRCQPILGHNTVFWYRQTMMQGLELLAYFRNRAPLDDSGMPKDRFSAEMPDATLATLKIQPSEPRDSAVYFCASGLVRTDPRGAFFGQGTRLTVV.

This clonotype has only a few counts. This sequence joins TRBV20-1 and TRBJ2-7; no firm D call. V lost 2 bases to trimming and J lost 3 bases, with 5 bases between them. This CDR3 contains 11 residues. CDR1 is DFQATT, CDR2 SNEGSKA, per germline (reference sequence). CDR3: CSARLGYEQYF. The CDR3 nucleotides are TGCAGTGCTAGATTGGGCTACGAGCAGTACTTC.

The chain uses TRBV7-8 and TRBJ2-2; D possibly matches TRBD1 or TRBD2 (5 bases each). Germline V lookup: CDR1 SGHVS, CDR2 FQNEAQ. Trimming left V 3 bases short and J 0 bases short, with 8 bases between. The CDR3 sequence is 15 residues long. The CDR3 sequence: CASSFGTANTGELFF. CDR3 bases: TGTGCCAGCAGCTTCGGGACCGCGAACACCGGGGAGCTGTTTTTT.

The V and J genes are TRBV6-1 and TRBJ1-2, with D possibly matching TRBD1 (5 bases). The CDR3 sequence is 16 residues long. Trimming left V 2 bases short and J 4 bases short, with 17 bases between. Germline CDR1 MNHNS, CDR2 SASEGT. The CDR3: CASSERSGREGYGYTF. The CDR3 region has the DNA TGTGCCAGCAGTGAAAGATCGGGCAGGGAAGGCTATGGCTACACCTTC.

About this clonotype: At one end, the junction sequence differs from germline, possibly due to a read error. The chain employs TRBV9 and TRBJ2-5; D is perhaps TRBD2 (6 bases). The germline V gene has CDR1 SGDLS and CDR2 YYNGEE. The CDR3 runs to 13 residues. The CDR3, as DNA: TGTGCCAGCAGCGGGCTAGCGCTGGAGACCCAGAACTTC. It translates to CASSGLALETQNF.

This clonotype was detected many times. The junction differs from germline at one of its ends, possibly a read error. The CDR3 region is CASSRDRDQPQHF. The CDR3 DNA sequence: TGTGCTAGCAGCCGAGACAGGGATCAGCCCCAGCATTTT. The chain uses TRBV7-7 and TRBJ1-5, with 7 bases identical to TRBD1. Germline values: CDR1 SSHAT, CDR2 FNYEAQ (reference sequence). This CDR3 spans 13 amino acids.

The J gene is TRBJ2-7, the V gene TRBV9; a possible D gene is TRBD2 (5 bases). CDR1 SGDLS and CDR2 YYNGEE come from the germline V gene. The CDR3 loop spans 13 amino acids. V was pared by 4 bases and J by 3 bases, with 11 bases between. CDR3 sequence (DNA): TGTGCCAGCAGCCCCGGACTCGACTACGAGCAGTACTTC. It yields the protein CASSPGLDYEQYF.

This clonotype was counted between two and nine times. This chain joins TRBV13 and TRBJ2-3, with D possibly matching TRBD1 (5 bases). Trimming took 5 bases from V and 7 from J, leaving 13 bases between them. Germline CDR1 and CDR2: PRHDT and FYEKMQ (reference sequence). The CDR3 is 13 residues long. The CDR3: CASSPLNRNTQYF. The CDR3, as DNA: TGTGCCAGCAGCCCCCTAAACAGGAATACGCAGTATTTT.

The chain employs TRBV11-2 and TRBJ1-2; TRBD1 aligns across 7 bases. The CDR3 length is 14 residues. Germline V gene sequence: CDR1 SGHAT, CDR2 FQNNGV. The J segment lost 6 bases and the V segment lost 1 base, leaving 5 bases of the junction unmatched. CDR3 sequence (DNA): TGTGCCAGCAGCTTAGCAGGGGGGCTGGATGGCTACACCTTC. Its protein is CASSLAGGLDGYTF.

V and J are TRBV6-1 and TRBJ1-1; the D is unclear. The CDR3 spans 13 residues. Germline CDR1 and CDR2: MNHNS and SASEGT. V was clipped by 2 bases and J by 2 bases, with 6 bases between them. The CDR3 reads CASSERSNTEAFF. The DNA for the CDR3 is TGTGCCAGCAGTGAAAGGAGCAACACTGAAGCTTTCTTT.

This clonotype qualifies as medium-sized (0.01 to 0.1%). The chain carries TRBV7-3 and TRBJ2-2; 13 bases match TRBD2. J gave up 4 bases and V 4 bases, and 6 bases lay outside the gene matches. Germline V lookup: CDR1 SGHTA, CDR2 FQGTGA. This CDR3 contains 17 residues. The CDR3 DNA is TGTGCCAGCAGCTCCGGACTAGCGGGAGTGGGCACCGGGGAGCTGTTTTTT. It translates to CASSSGLAGVGTGELFF.

The chain has TRBV29-1 and TRBJ1-1; D is unresolved. Between the trimmed V and J ends, which lost 4 bases and 10 bases, there was a span of 10 bases. This CDR3 comprises 10 residues. The germline V gene encodes CDR1 SQVTM and CDR2 ANQGSEA. Written as DNA, the CDR3 is TGCAGCGTTGTTGTGGAAGCAGCTTTCTTT. Its protein is CSVVVEAAFF.

V usage is TRBV7-9 and J usage is TRBJ2-7, with D uncertain. The CDR3 length is 12 residues. V lost 4 bases and J lost 5, with 9 bases in between. Per the germline V gene, CDR1 is SEHNR and CDR2 is FQNEAQ (reference sequence). The CDR3, as DNA: TGTGCCAGCAGCTCCCGCCTCCACGAGCAGTACTTC. It yields the protein CASSSRLHEQYF.

The V and J genes are TRBV7-2 and TRBJ2-4; the match to TRBD1 covers 8 bases. The germline CDR1 and CDR2 sequences are SGHTA and FQGNSA. V lost 1 base, J lost 9 bases, and 8 bases stayed unmatched. The CDR3 extends over 15 amino acids. The CDR3 spells CASSLGTGLAVIQYF. In nucleotides, the CDR3 is TGTGCCAGCAGCTTAGGGACAGGGCTCGCTGTCATTCAGTACTTC. Filled out from reference TRBV7-2 and TRBJ2-4, the complete variable domain reads GAGVSQSPSNKVTEKGKDVELRCDPISGHTALYWYRQSLGQGLEFLIYFQGNSAPDKSGLPSDRFSAERTGGSVSTLTIQRTQQEDSAVYLCASSLGTGLAVIQYFGAGTRLSVL.

This clonotype turned up a few times. J is TRBJ1-4 and V is TRBV5-5, with TRBD1 as a possible D gene (5 bases). This CDR3 spans 14 amino acids. With 4 bases removed from V and 8 bases from J, the gap between germline ends came to 15 bases. Germline CDR1 reads SGHKS; CDR2 reads YYEKEE (reference sequence). The CDR3: CASSPRERREKLFF. CDR3 nucleotide sequence: TGTGCCAGCAGCCCCAGGGAGAGGCGGGAAAAACTGTTTTTT.

The rearrangement uses TRBV3-1 and TRBJ2-1, with 7 bases matching TRBD1. Germline CDR1 and CDR2: LGHDT and YNNKEL (reference sequence). The V and J ends lost 7 bases and 6 bases, in that order; junction bases with no gene match: 18. The CDR3 is 17 residues long. In DNA form, the CDR3 reads TGTGCCAGCACCGCAAGATCCCCCGGGACAGTCAGCAATGAGCAGTTCTTC. Translated, it gives CASTARSPGTVSNEQFF.

This clonotype has more than one count but fewer than ten. The rearrangement joins TRBV20-1 to TRBJ2-5, with TRBD2 matching 7 bases. V was clipped by 6 bases and J by 4 bases; unmatched bases: 17. Germline V gives CDR1 DFQATT, CDR2 SNEGSKA (reference sequence). This CDR3 spans 16 amino acids. The CDR3 loop reads CSAPTIGGRGRETQYF. The DNA of the CDR3 is TGCAGTGCGCCCACAATCGGAGGGAGGGGTCGAGAGACCCAGTACTTC.

This clonotype has ten or more counts. The V and J genes are TRBV10-3 and TRBJ2-7; 12 bases line up with TRBD1. The CDR3 totals 14 residues. Looked up from germline, CDR1 is ENHRY and CDR2 is SYGVKD. Unmatched junction bases numbered 6, after V lost 7 bases and J lost 5 bases. The CDR3: CAIKAGTGGHEQYF. The CDR3 region has the DNA TGTGCCATCAAGGCCGGGACAGGGGGCCACGAGCAGTACTTC.

This clonotype was detected once. The chain couples TRBV20-1 to TRBJ2-3; D perhaps matches TRBD2 (6 bases). Trimming pared 2 bases from V and 0 bases from J, leaving 9 bases between. This CDR3 has 14 residues. Germline V CDR1 and CDR2: DFQATT, SNEGSKA (reference sequence). The CDR3 region has the DNA TGCAGTGCTAGAATCGGGACTAGCACAGATACGCAGTATTTT. Protein: CSARIGTSTDTQYF.

This clonotype turned up a few times. The V and J genes are TRBV7-6 and TRBJ2-3, with TRBD1 matching 9 bases. The CDR3 runs 15 residues. CDR1 SGHVS and CDR2 FNYEAQ come from the germline V gene. The V gene end was trimmed by 6 bases and the J gene end by 3 bases; junction bases not matched to a gene: 7. This chain's CDR3 is CASRPNRGLTDTQYF. CDR3 nucleotides: TGTGCCAGCAGACCAAACAGGGGGCTGACAGATACGCAGTATTTT. Combining the CDR3 with reference TRBV7-6 and TRBJ2-3 gives the whole variable domain GAGVSQSPRYKVTKRGQDVALRCDPISGHVSLYWYRQALGQGPEFLTYFNYEAQQDKSGLPNDRFSAERPEGSISTLTIQRTEQRDSAMYRCASRPNRGLTDTQYFGPGTRLTVL.

This clonotype was counted many times. The chain is built from TRBV10-2 and TRBJ2-1; D unclear. V dropped 7 bases and J dropped 4 bases, with 14 bases sitting between them. Germline V gene sequence: CDR1 WSHSY, CDR2 SAAADI. The CDR3 contains 14 residues. The CDR3 sequence is CASISSVRYNEQFF. As DNA, the CDR3 is TGCGCCAGCATCTCCAGTGTCCGATACAATGAGCAGTTCTTC.

V and J are TRBV10-3 and TRBJ2-5; D unclear. CDR1 ENHRY and CDR2 SYGVKD come from the germline V gene. The CDR3 has 14 residues. Trimming cost V 6 bases and J 4 bases, with 15 bases left between them. The CDR3 region is CAISGNNDRETQYF. DNA of the CDR3: TGTGCCATCAGCGGAAACAACGACCGAGAGACCCAGTACTTC.

This clonotype was found a few times. CDR3 DNA sequence: TGTGCCAGCAGCTTTTTCGGGTCGGACATTCAGTACTTC. It codes for CASSFFGSDIQYF. The chain links TRBV7-8 to TRBJ2-4; D gene ambiguous. The CDR3 runs to 13 residues. Germline V lookup: CDR1 SGHVS, CDR2 FQNEAQ. The germline V and J ends were trimmed by 3 bases and 8 bases, with 11 bases remaining between them. Full variable domain (rest looked up from reference TRBV7-8 and TRBJ2-4): GAGVSQSPRYKVAKRGQDVALRCDPISGHVSLFWYQQALGQGPEFLTYFQNEAQLDKSGLPSDRFFAERPEGSVSTLKIQRTQQEDSAVYLCASSFFGSDIQYFGAGTRLSVL.

This clonotype was seen only a few times. V usage is TRBV12-3 or TRBV12-4 and J usage is TRBJ2-2; D possibly corresponds to TRBD2 (6 bases). With 4 bases removed from V and 5 bases from J, the gap between germline ends came to 11 bases. The CDR3 is 14 amino acids. DNA for the CDR3: TGTGCCAGCAGTTGGCGGCGGGAAACCGGGGAGCTGTTTTTT. It encodes CASSWRRETGELFF.